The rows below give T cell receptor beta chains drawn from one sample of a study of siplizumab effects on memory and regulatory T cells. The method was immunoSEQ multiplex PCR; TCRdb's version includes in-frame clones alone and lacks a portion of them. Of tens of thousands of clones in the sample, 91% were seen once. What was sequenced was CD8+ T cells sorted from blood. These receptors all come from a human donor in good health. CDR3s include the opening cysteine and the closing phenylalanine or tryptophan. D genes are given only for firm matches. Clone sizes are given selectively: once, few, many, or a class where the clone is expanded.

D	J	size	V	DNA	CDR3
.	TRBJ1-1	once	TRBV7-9	TGTGCCAGCAGCTTCGAGGGGATAAACACTGAAGCTTTCTTT	CASSFEGINTEAFF
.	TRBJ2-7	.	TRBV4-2	TGTGCCAGCAGCCATAGGACTTCCCCCGAGCAGTACTTC	CASSHRTSPEQYF
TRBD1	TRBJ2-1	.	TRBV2	TGTGCCAGCAGGGGGGACAGTCACAATGAGCAGTTCTTC	CASRGDSHNEQFF
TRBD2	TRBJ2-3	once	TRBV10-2	TGCGCCAGCCGGGGGATCCGGGGGGGCACAGATACGCAGTATTTT	CASRGIRGGTDTQYF
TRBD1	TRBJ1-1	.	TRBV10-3	TGTGCCATAGCGGACAGGGTCACTGAAGCTTTCTTT	CAIADRVTEAFF
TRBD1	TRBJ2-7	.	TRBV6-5	TGTGCCAGCAGTTACCAAGGGACAGAGCATTACGAGCAGTACTTC	CASSYQGTEHYEQYF
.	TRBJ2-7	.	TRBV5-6	TGTGCCAGCAGCTTGGCCCCGGCGAGAATTGACGAGCAGTACTTC	CASSLAPARIDEQYF
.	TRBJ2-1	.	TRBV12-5	TGTGCTAGTCTGTCTGGCAATGAGCAGTTCTTC	CASLSGNEQFF
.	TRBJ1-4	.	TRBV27	TGTGCCAGCGCTGCGGCGCGTGAAAAACTGTTTTTT	CASAAAREKLFF
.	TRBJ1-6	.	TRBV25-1	TGTGCCAGCATAGGGGGGGAGAGGGATTCACCCCTCCACTTT	CASIGGERDSPLHF
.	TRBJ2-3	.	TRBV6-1	TGTGCCAGCAGTTGGGTCTACACAGATACGCAGTATTTT	CASSWVYTDTQYF